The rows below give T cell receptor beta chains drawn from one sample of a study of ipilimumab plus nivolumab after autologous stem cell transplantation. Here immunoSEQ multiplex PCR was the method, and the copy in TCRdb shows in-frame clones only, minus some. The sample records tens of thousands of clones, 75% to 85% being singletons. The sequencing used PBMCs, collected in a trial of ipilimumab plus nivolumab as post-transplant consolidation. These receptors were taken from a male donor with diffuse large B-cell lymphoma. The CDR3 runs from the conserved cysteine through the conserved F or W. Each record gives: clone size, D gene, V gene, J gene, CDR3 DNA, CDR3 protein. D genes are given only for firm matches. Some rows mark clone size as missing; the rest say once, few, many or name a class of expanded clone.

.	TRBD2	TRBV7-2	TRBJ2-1	TGTGCCAGCAGCTTAGGACTAGCGGGGGGTCTCGATGAGCAGTTCTTC	CASSLGLAGGLDEQFF
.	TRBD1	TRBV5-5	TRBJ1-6	TGTGCCAGCAGCCGGCCGGGGACAGGGAATTCACCCCTCCACTTT	CASSRPGTGNSPLHF
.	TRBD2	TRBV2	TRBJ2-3	TGTGCCAGCAGTCCAGCGGGGATCACAGATACGCAGTATTTT	CASSPAGITDTQYF
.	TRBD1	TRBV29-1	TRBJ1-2	TGCAGCGCCGCTAACAGGGGCTCCAACTATGGCTACACCTTC	CSAANRGSNYGYTF
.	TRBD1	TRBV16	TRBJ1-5	TGTGCCAGCAGCCGGCGGACAGGTAATCAGCCCCAGCATTTT	CASSRRTGNQPQHF
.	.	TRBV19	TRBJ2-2	TGTGCCAGTAGTATCGAGGTCGGGTGGAGCGGGGAGCTGTTTTTT	CASSIEVGWSGELFF
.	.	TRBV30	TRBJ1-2	TGTGCCTGCAGCCCGGGGGGGGCGAGGTCCGGCTACACCTTC	CACSPGGARSGYTF
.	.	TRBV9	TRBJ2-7	TGTGCCAGCAGCGTTGGGGGATCCTCCTACGAGCAGTACTTC	CASSVGGSSYEQYF
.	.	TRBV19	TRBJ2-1	TGTGCCAGTAGCCTCACCCTACCGGTTCCTGATGAGCAGTTCTTC	CASSLTLPVPDEQFF
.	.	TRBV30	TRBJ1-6	TGTGCCTGGAGTGTATCCAGTTATAATTCACCCCTCCACTTT	CAWSVSSYNSPLHF
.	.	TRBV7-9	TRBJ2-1	TGTGCCAGCAACCCCCTCGGGGGAGCAAGGAATGAGCAGTTCTTC	CASNPLGGARNEQFF
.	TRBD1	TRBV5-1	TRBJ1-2	TGCGCCAGCAGCTTGTCGCAGGGGGTTATGAATGGCTACACCTTC	CASSLSQGVMNGYTF
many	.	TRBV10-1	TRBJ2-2	TGCGCCAGCAGTGTATTAGCGGTCGCCGGGGAGCTGTTTTTT	CASSVLAVAGELFF
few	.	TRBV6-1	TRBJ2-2	TGTGCCAGCAGTGAATTCAGTTCCAGCAACACCGGGGAGCTGTTTTTT	CASSEFSSSNTGELFF
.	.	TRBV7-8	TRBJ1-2	TGTGCCAGCAGCTTCGGACGGATCTATGGCTACACCTTC	CASSFGRIYGYTF
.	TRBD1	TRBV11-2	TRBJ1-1	TGTGCCAGCAGCTTACCGACCGAACGACAGGGGTTGAACACTGAAGCTTTCTTT	CASSLPTERQGLNTEAFF
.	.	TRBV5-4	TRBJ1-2	TGTGCCAGCAGTCCTCCGAGACAGCTACATGGCTACACCTTC	CASSPPRQLHGYTF
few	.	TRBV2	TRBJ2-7	TGTGCCAGCAGTGACTGGGGATCCGCTACATTC	CASSDWGSATF
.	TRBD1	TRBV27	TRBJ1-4	TGTGCCAGCAGTGGAGTAAGGGGGCGCAGTGAAAAACTGTTTTTT	CASSGVRGRSEKLFF
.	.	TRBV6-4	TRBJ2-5	TGTGCCAGCAGCTTAGGAGGGGGGGCAGAGGAGACCCAGTACTTC	CASSLGGGAEETQYF
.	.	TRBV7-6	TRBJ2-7	TGTGCCAGCAGCTTATACAGCGACGAGCAGTACTTC	CASSLYSDEQYF
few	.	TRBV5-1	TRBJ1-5	TGCGCCAGCAGCTTGCCCAGGACTATTAGCAATCAGCCCCAGCATTTT	CASSLPRTISNQPQHF
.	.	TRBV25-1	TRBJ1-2	TGTGCCAGCATGGGTGGGGATTCCTATGGCTACACCTTC	CASMGGDSYGYTF
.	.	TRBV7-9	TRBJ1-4	TGTGCCATTACCCCAGGGAGCACTAATGAAAAACTGTTTTTT	CAITPGSTNEKLFF
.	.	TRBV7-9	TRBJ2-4	TGTGCCAGCAGCTTAGTGGCTAGCGACAGGAACATTCAGTACTTC	CASSLVASDRNIQYF
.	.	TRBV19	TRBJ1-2	TGTGCCACCCGTAACTATGGCTACACCTTC	CATRNYGYTF
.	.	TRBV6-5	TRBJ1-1	TGTGCCAGCAGAAACACGAGGGGGAACACTGAAGCTTTCTTT	CASRNTRGNTEAFF
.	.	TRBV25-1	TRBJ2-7	TGTGCCAGCAGTGAATTAGGGCAGGGGAGTACCTACGAGCAGTACTTC	CASSELGQGSTYEQYF
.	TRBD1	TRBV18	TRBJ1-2	TGTGCCAGCTCACGAGATTTCCCAGGACAGGGATTCTATGGCTACACCTTC	CASSRDFPGQGFYGYTF
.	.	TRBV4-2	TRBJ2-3	TGTGCCAGCAGCCAAGGACGGGGCACAGATACGCAGTATTTT	CASSQGRGTDTQYF
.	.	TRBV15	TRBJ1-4	TGTGCCACCAGCAGAGGCACTAATGAAAAACTGTTTTTT	CATSRGTNEKLFF
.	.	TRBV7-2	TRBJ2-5	TGTGCCAGCAGCTTCGCAGGGCAAGAGACCCAGTACTTC	CASSFAGQETQYF
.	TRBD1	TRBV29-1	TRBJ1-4	TGCAGCGCCGCCGGGACAGTGAACCAAAAACTGTTTTTT	CSAAGTVNQKLFF
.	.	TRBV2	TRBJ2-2	TGTGCCAGCACTGGGGGCGTAGGAGGAACCGGGGAGCTGTTTTTT	CASTGGVGGTGELFF
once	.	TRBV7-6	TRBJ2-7	TGTGCCAGCAGCTTGAACGAGGGACCTCCTCCGCTCGAGCAGTACTTC	CASSLNEGPPPLEQYF
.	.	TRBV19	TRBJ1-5	TGTGCCAGTAGTATAGGAGTACCGGACTGGGGGACCCCCCAGCATTTT	CASSIGVPDWGTPQHF
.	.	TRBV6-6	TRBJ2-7	TGTGCCAGCACCGGGGGATCCTTAGCGTTCCACGAGCAGTACTTC	CASTGGSLAFHEQYF
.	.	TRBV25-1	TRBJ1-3	TGTGCCAGCAGTGAAGCGGGCAGGGGAGTATCTGGAAACACCATATATTTT	CASSEAGRGVSGNTIYF
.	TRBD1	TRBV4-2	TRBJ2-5	TGTGCCAGCAGCCTCCTAGGACAGGGATGGTCCCAAGAGACCCAGTACTTC	CASSLLGQGWSQETQYF
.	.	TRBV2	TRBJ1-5	TGTGCCAGCAGTGATTTTGGGGGGGGTCAGCCCCAGCATTTT	CASSDFGGGQPQHF